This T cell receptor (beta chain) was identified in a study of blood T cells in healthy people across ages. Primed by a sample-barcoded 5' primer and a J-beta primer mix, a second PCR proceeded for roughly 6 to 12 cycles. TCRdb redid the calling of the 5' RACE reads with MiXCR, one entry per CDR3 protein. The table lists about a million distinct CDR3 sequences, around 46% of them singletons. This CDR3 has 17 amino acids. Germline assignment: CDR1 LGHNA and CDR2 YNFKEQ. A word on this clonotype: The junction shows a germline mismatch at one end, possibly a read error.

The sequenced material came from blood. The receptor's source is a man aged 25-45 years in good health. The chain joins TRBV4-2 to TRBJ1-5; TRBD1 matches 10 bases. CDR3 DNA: TGTGCCAGCAGCCGAGGACAGGGGGGAAATAGCAAGCAGCCCCAGCATTTT. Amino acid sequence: CASSRGQGGNSKQPQHF.